A single sample is the source of the 12 T cell receptor beta chains below, sequenced in a study of blood T cells in healthy people across ages. Primers used in a second PCR of about 6 to 12 cycles were a sample-barcoded 5' primer and a J-beta primer mix. TCRdb reprocessed the 5' RACE reads with MiXCR, giving one entry per CDR3 protein. Among over 500,000 distinct CDR3 sequences listed, around 50% were seen once. Sequenced: blood. These receptors were obtained from a woman of 80 years or more in good health.

Worth noting for this clonotype: This could be a read error, since a much larger clone is one nucleotide away. The V gene is TRBV20-1, the J gene TRBJ2-7, with D perhaps TRBD2 (6 bases). CDR3 length: 14 residues. Germline V lookup: CDR1 DFQATT, CDR2 SNEGSKA (reference sequence). The CDR3 reads CSAQGGPNSYGQYF. The CDR3 DNA sequence: TGCAGTGCCCAAGGAGGGCCCAACTCCTACGGGCAGTACTTC.

The gene calls are TRBV7-3 and TRBJ2-1; D gene uncertain. Germline CDR1 reads SGHTA; CDR2 reads FQGTGA. The V end was cut by 8 bases, the J end by 5 bases, with 7 bases between. The CDR3 runs 11 residues. CDR3: CASGYHNEQFF. The CDR3 DNA follows: TGTGCCAGCGGCTACCACAATGAGCAGTTCTTC.

The rearrangement uses TRBV6-5 and TRBJ2-4; 10 bases fit TRBD2. CDR3 size: 19 residues. Looked up from germline, CDR1 is MNHEY and CDR2 is SVGAGI. Trimming took 2 bases from V and 2 from J; bases not matched to a gene: 12. CDR3 sequence: CASSYTSGVVGLTKNIQYF. DNA for the CDR3: TGTGCCAGCAGTTACACTAGCGGGGTAGTCGGGCTGACCAAAAACATTCAGTACTTC.

This chain joins TRBV5-5 and TRBJ2-2; D might be TRBD1 or TRBD2, each matching 5 bases. The CDR3 consists of 13 residues. Germline lookup yields CDR1 SGHKS and CDR2 YYEKEE (reference sequence). V was cut by 4 bases and J by 6 bases, with 10 bases left in between. CDR3 protein: CASSVGTAGELFF. In DNA form, the CDR3 reads TGTGCCAGCAGCGTAGGGACGGCCGGGGAGCTGTTTTTT.

This clonotype was detected only a few times. The chain uses TRBV29-1 and TRBJ2-5; the D is unclear. The CDR3 has 13 amino acids. The germline gives CDR1 SQVTM, CDR2 ANQGSEA. V lost 1 base and J lost 5, with 11 bases in between. CDR3 in amino acids: CSVEGHQRETQYF. CDR3 in DNA: TGCAGCGTTGAAGGCCACCAAAGGGAGACCCAGTACTTC.

Details on this clonotype: With a much larger clone just one base away, this may be a read error. This chain connects TRBV15 to TRBJ2-1; D might be TRBD2 (5 bases). Germline assignment: CDR1 LNHNV and CDR2 YYDKDF (reference sequence). The CDR3 has 13 residues. Trimming took 5 bases from V and 13 from J, leaving 18 bases between them. The CDR3 region is CATSLIAGETQFF. CDR3 coding DNA: TGTGCCACCAGCTTGATAGCCGGGGAGACCCAGTTCTTC.

The chain employs TRBV6-4 and TRBJ2-1, with D maybe TRBD1 (6 bases). CDR1 and CDR2 (germline): MRHNA, SNTAGT. V was pared by 3 bases and J by 7 bases, with 16 bases between. The CDR3 runs to 15 residues. CDR3: CASSEKPDSWNEQFF. The CDR3 nucleotides read TGTGCCAGCAGTGAAAAGCCGGACAGCTGGAATGAGCAGTTCTTC.

This clonotype was counted many times. The chain has TRBV9 and TRBJ2-3, with TRBD1 matching over 7 bases. CDR1 is SGDLS, CDR2 YYNGEE, per germline. V trimming: 4 bases; J trimming: 5 bases; junction bases outside the gene matches: 13. This CDR3 is built from 16 residues. The CDR3 sequence is CASSPRQGMEEDTQYF. As DNA, the CDR3 is TGTGCCAGCAGCCCTCGACAGGGAATGGAAGAAGATACGCAGTATTTT.

Concerning this clonotype: A much larger clone lies a single base off, so this may be a read error. The chain uses TRBV5-1 and TRBJ2-7; D is perhaps TRBD1 (6 bases). The DNA matches TRBJ2-5 better at its end, which makes the J call doubtful. The CDR3 consists of 16 residues. The germline V gene encodes CDR1 SGHRS and CDR2 YFSETQ. This chain's CDR3 is CAGSLVSGHTEETQYF. The CDR3 DNA is TGCGCCGGCAGCTTGGTCTCGGGACATACCGAAGAGACCCAGTACTTC.

The chain joins TRBV7-9 to TRBJ2-1; 9 nucleotides agree with TRBD1. This CDR3 is 15 amino acids long. J gave up 4 bases and V 7 bases, and 8 bases lay outside the gene matches. CDR1 and CDR2 (germline): SEHNR, FQNEAQ (reference sequence). CDR3 coding DNA: TGTGCCAGCACTTCCCGGGACAGGGAATACAATGAGCAGTTCTTC. It codes for CASTSRDREYNEQFF.

This rearrangement joins TRBV15 to TRBJ2-3; D possibly corresponds to TRBD2 (5 bases). CDR1 and CDR2 from the germline V gene are LNHNV and YYDKDF (reference sequence). This CDR3 region has 16 residues. Deletions cut 5 bases from V and 2 bases from J, with 17 bases between. The CDR3 spells CATSGVLGVNTDTQYF. In nucleotides, the CDR3 is TGTGCCACCAGCGGAGTACTCGGGGTTAACACAGATACGCAGTATTTT.

With respect to this clonotype: A much larger clone lies a single base off, so this may be a read error. The chain links TRBV27 to TRBJ2-5; 9 bases line up with TRBD2. The CDR3 consists of 14 residues. From germline, CDR1 is MNHEY and CDR2 SMNVEV (reference sequence). V lost 6 bases and J lost 5; bases outside the gene matches: 7. The CDR3: CASSVAGVMETQYF. The CDR3 DNA reads TGTGCCAGCAGCGTAGCGGGAGTTATGGAGACCCAGTACTTC.